This entry lists 9 T cell receptor beta chains sequenced from one sample in a study of blood T cell repertoires in COVID-19. Libraries were prepared by immunoSEQ multiplex PCR; TCRdb keeps only in-frame clonotypes and omits some of them. Here the sample spans roughly 120,000 clones, approximately 80% being singletons. Sequenced sample: peripheral blood. All receptors derive from a woman in her seventies with acute or convalescent COVID-19.

This clone was counted between two and nine times. The chain uses TRBV19 and TRBJ2-3; tentatively, D is TRBD2 (6 bases). The CDR3 has 15 residues. The V end was cut by 6 bases, the J end by 6 bases, with 19 bases between. Germline CDR1 reads LNHDA; CDR2 reads SQIVND (reference sequence). CDR3 sequence: CASSPLGTSGDTQYF. Written as DNA, the CDR3 is TGTGCCAGTAGCCCCCTGGGGACTTCGGGGGATACGCAGTATTTT.

This chain joins TRBV20-1 and TRBJ2-7; D is perhaps TRBD1 (7 bases). The CDR3 is made up of 16 amino acids. The germline gives CDR1 DFQATT, CDR2 SNEGSKA (reference sequence). V dropped 3 bases and J dropped 2 bases, with 20 bases sitting between them. CDR3 in amino acids: CSASTYRGSGPYEQYF. The CDR3 region has the DNA TGCAGTGCTAGTACCTACAGGGGTAGCGGACCCTACGAGCAGTACTTC.

This clone was detected once. V is TRBV4-2 and J is TRBJ2-7; 9 bases are shared with TRBD2. V dropped 4 bases and J dropped 6; count of bases not matched to a gene: 10. Germline V gives CDR1 LGHNA, CDR2 YNFKEQ. There are 15 residues in the CDR3. The CDR3 loop reads CASSPSGEESREQYF. CDR3 coding DNA: TGTGCCAGCAGCCCTAGCGGGGAAGAATCGCGCGAGCAGTACTTC.

The chain uses TRBV3-1 (or the pseudogene TRBV3-2) and TRBJ1-3; D unresolved. Germline CDR1 reads LGHDT; CDR2 reads YNNKEL (reference sequence). V was trimmed by 1 base and J by 1 base, leaving 14 bases between them. The CDR3 loop spans 17 amino acids. The CDR3 region has the DNA TGTGCCAGCAGCCAAGTAGGTACGGGAAGATCTGGAAACACCATATATTTT. This translates into CASSQVGTGRSGNTIYF.

The V gene is TRBV10-2, the J gene TRBJ1-1; D not certain. V was clipped by 4 bases and J by 0 bases, with 6 bases between them. Germline lookup yields CDR1 WSHSY and CDR2 SAAADI. This CDR3 has 13 residues. The CDR3 bases are TGCGCCAGCAGTGGCAGTATGAACACTGAAGCTTTCTTT. It specifies CASSGSMNTEAFF.

V usage is TRBV12-3 or TRBV12-4 and J usage is TRBJ2-7, with TRBD2 matching 9 bases. Trimming at V came to 7 bases and at J to 3 bases, leaving 4 bases not matched to a gene. The CDR3 is made up of 13 amino acids. CDR3 bases: TGTGCCAGCACCCGTAGCGGGAGCTACGAGCAGTACTTC. This translates into CASTRSGSYEQYF.

The CDR3 protein is CASGTGRTPGELFF. The DNA of the CDR3 is TGTGCCAGCGGGACTGGCCGTACACCCGGGGAGCTGTTTTTT. V and J are TRBV6-5 and TRBJ2-2, with D possibly matching TRBD2 (6 bases). Per germline, CDR1 MNHEY and CDR2 SVGAGI. Trimming took off 8 bases at V and 6 bases at J, with 16 bases between the two ends. The CDR3 is 14 residues long.

The rearrangement uses TRBV6-5 and TRBJ2-7, with D possibly being TRBD1 (6 bases). This CDR3 is 12 amino acids long. V lost 8 bases, J lost 0 bases, and 8 bases lay in between. Germline lookup yields CDR1 MNHEY and CDR2 SVGAGI. The CDR3 is CASADSSYEQYF. CDR3 nucleotides: TGTGCCAGCGCGGACAGCTCCTACGAGCAGTACTTC.

This clone was seen a single time. The chain recombines TRBV12-5 with TRBJ1-3, with 11 bases matching TRBD1. Germline lookup yields CDR1 LGHNT and CDR2 FRNRAP. V lost 0 bases to trimming and J lost 4 bases; unmatched junction nucleotides: 14. The CDR3 loop spans 20 amino acids. This CDR3 is CASGLVVWTGGDLAGNTIYF. The CDR3 region has the DNA TGTGCTAGTGGTTTGGTAGTTTGGACAGGGGGCGATTTGGCAGGAAACACCATATATTTT.